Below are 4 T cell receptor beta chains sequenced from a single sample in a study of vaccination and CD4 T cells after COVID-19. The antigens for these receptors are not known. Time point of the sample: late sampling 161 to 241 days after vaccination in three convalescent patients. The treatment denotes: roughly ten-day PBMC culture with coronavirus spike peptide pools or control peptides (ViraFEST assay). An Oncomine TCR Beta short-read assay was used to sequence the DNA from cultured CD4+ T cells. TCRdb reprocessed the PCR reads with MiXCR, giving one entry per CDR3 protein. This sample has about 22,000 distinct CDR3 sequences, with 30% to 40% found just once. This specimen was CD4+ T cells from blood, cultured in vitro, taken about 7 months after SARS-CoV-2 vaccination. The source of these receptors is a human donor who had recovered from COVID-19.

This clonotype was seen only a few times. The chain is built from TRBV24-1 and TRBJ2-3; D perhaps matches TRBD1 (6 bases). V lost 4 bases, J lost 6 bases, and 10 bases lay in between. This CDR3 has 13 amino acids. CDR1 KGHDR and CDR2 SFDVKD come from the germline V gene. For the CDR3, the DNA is TGTGCCACCAGTGAAGCAGGGGTGGATACGCAGTATTTT. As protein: CATSEAGVDTQYF.

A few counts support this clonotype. CDR3 DNA: TGCAGTGCTACCGACGCAGGGGGCTACAATGGCTACACCTTC. The encoded protein is CSATDAGGYNGYTF. The genes are TRBV20-1 and TRBJ1-2; 8 nucleotides line up with TRBD1. Germline CDR1 DFQATT, CDR2 SNEGSKA (reference sequence). V shed 4 bases, J shed 6 bases, and the junction held 10 bases outside the gene matches. CDR3 length: 14 amino acids.

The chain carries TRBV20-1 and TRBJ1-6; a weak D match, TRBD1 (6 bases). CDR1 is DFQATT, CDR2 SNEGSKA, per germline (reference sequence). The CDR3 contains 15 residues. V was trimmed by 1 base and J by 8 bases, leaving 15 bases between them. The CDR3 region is CSARGGTGAYSPLHF. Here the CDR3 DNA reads TGCAGTGCTAGAGGAGGCACGGGGGCGTATTCACCCCTCCACTTT.

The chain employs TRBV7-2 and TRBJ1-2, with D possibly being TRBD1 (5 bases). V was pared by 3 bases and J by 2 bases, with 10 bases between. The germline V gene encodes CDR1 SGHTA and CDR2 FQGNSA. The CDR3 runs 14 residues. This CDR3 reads CASSLDRGNYGYTF. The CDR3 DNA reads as TGTGCCAGCAGCTTGGATAGGGGAAACTATGGCTACACCTTC.